The next 6 T cell receptor beta chains were all read from a single sample in a study of OX40 agonist ivuxolimab in advanced cancers. TCRdb's table, derived via immunoSEQ multiplex PCR, lists solely in-frame clones and lacks some. The sample has tens of thousands of clones; about 85% are singletons. Sample: CD4+ or CD8+ T cells sorted from blood, taken in a trial of the OX40 agonist ivuxolimab. The receptor set was obtained from an adult with an advanced solid tumor such as melanoma, head and neck, liver or kidney cancer.

The chain carries TRBV4-3 and TRBJ2-1; 9 positions match TRBD1. The CDR3 consists of 15 residues. Germline V gene data show CDR1 as LGHNA and CDR2 as YSLEER. V was pared by 4 bases and J by 5 bases, with 6 bases of the junction left unmatched. The CDR3 reads CASSRKTGGDNEQFF. CDR3 nucleotides: TGCGCCAGCAGCCGCAAGACAGGGGGAGACAATGAGCAGTTCTTC.

The chain joins TRBV5-4 to TRBJ2-3; 12 nucleotides match TRBD2. The length of the CDR3 is 18 residues. Trimming removed 4 bases from V and 1 base from J; junction bases left unmatched: 10. The germline V gene has CDR1 SGHNT and CDR2 YYREEE (reference sequence). In DNA, the CDR3 is TGTGCCAGCAGCCCGGGACTAGCGGGTACCACTGGCACAGATACGCAGTATTTT. Its translation is CASSPGLAGTTGTDTQYF.

The CDR3 loop is CASSLFREGQGGEQFF. The CDR3, as DNA: TGTGCCAGCAGCTTATTCCGGGAGGGCCAGGGCGGTGAGCAGTTCTTC. The V call is TRBV11-2, the J call TRBJ2-1, with 8 nucleotides matching TRBD2. CDR3 size: 16 residues. Trimming at V came to 2 bases and at J to 9 bases, leaving 12 bases not matched to a gene. The germline V gene encodes CDR1 SGHAT and CDR2 FQNNGV.

This CDR3 reads CASSLLAGDYNEQFF. CDR3 nucleotides: TGTGCCAGCAGTTTACTAGCGGGAGACTACAATGAGCAGTTCTTC. This chain connects TRBV27 to TRBJ2-1; 10 bases fit TRBD2. Germline V lookup: CDR1 MNHEY, CDR2 SMNVEV (reference sequence). The trim removed 2 bases at V and 3 bases at J, leaving 1 base unmatched. The CDR3 runs to 15 residues.

This clone appeared a few times. The chain links TRBV14 to TRBJ1-1, with D maybe TRBD1 (6 bases). Germline CDR1 SGHDN, CDR2 FVKESK. The CDR3 length is 13 residues. V was cut by 0 bases and J by 10 bases, with 12 bases left in between. The CDR3 here is CASSQDRQGRAFF. DNA of the CDR3: TGTGCCAGCAGCCAAGATCGGCAGGGGCGAGCTTTCTTT.

The CDR3, as DNA: TGTGCCACCAGCAGAGATGCCTTTCGTGACAGGGGGAATGAAAAACTGTTTTTT. As protein: CATSRDAFRDRGNEKLFF. This rearrangement joins TRBV15 to TRBJ1-4; TRBD1 agrees at 9 bases. V lost 0 bases and J lost 5; bases outside the gene matches: 10. This CDR3 region has 18 residues. The germline gives CDR1 LNHNV, CDR2 YYDKDF (reference sequence).